Listed here are 18 T cell receptor beta chains from one sample, sequenced in a study of identical twins. Via MiXCR, TCRdb re-called the 5' RACE reads, giving one row per CDR3 protein. The top ten hold more than 0.8% of the sample, which has about 500,000 distinct CDR3 sequences, roughly an eighth seen once. Another study also made use of these data, one on yellow fever vaccine responses in identical twins.

The sequenced material came from CD4+ T cells sorted from blood. All receptors come from a woman between 18 and 29 years old in good health.

J is TRBJ1-4 and V is TRBV7-2; D is uncertain. The CDR3 totals 15 residues. Trimming cost V 2 bases and J 4 bases, with 11 bases left between them. Germline loops: CDR1 SGHTA, CDR2 FQGNSA. In DNA form, the CDR3 reads TGTGCCAGCAGCTTATTCGGGCAGGTTAATGAAAAACTGTTTTTT. It encodes CASSLFGQVNEKLFF. Filled out from reference TRBV7-2 and TRBJ1-4, the complete variable domain reads GAGVSQSPSNKVTEKGKDVELRCDPISGHTALYWYRQSLGQGLEFLIYFQGNSAPDKSGLPSDRFSAERTGGSVSTLTIQRTQQEDSAVYLCASSLFGQVNEKLFFGSGTQLSVL.

This clonotype showed up many times. The V and J genes are TRBV7-2 and TRBJ2-3; D uncertain. V was cut by 1 base and J by 2 bases, with 10 bases left in between. This CDR3 region has 15 residues. CDR1 and CDR2 (germline): SGHTA, FQGNSA. CDR3: CASSLEGPNTDTQYF. DNA for the CDR3: TGTGCCAGCAGCTTAGAGGGCCCAAACACAGATACGCAGTATTTT.

This clonotype turned up a few times. This chain uses TRBV20-1 with TRBJ2-1, with D possibly being TRBD2 (7 bases). Germline-derived CDR1 and CDR2 are DFQATT and SNEGSKA (reference sequence). Trimming took off 5 bases at V and 3 bases at J, with 14 bases between the two ends. CDR3 length: 14 amino acids. The CDR3 bases are TGCAGTGCTGGGGGAGGGGGAAGCTACAATGAGCAGTTCTTC. Amino acids: CSAGGGGSYNEQFF.

The V and J genes are TRBV6-1 and TRBJ2-2, with D perhaps matching TRBD2 (6 bases). The CDR3 sequence is 14 residues long. The V end was cut by 6 bases, the J end by 3 bases, with 11 bases between. CDR1 MNHNS and CDR2 SASEGT come from the germline V gene. CDR3 sequence: CASRNWGDTGELFF. DNA for the CDR3: TGTGCCAGCAGGAATTGGGGGGACACCGGGGAGCTGTTTTTT.

The chain carries TRBV7-2 and TRBJ1-5, with D possibly TRBD1 on 5 matching bases. CDR3 length equals 14 residues. V shed 6 bases and J shed 0 bases, with 9 bases lying between them. Germline CDR1 reads SGHTA; CDR2 reads FQGNSA. The CDR3 DNA reads as TGTGCCAGCAGGGGGGGGATTAGCAATCAGCCCCAGCATTTT. As protein: CASRGGISNQPQHF.

This sequence joins TRBV7-9 and TRBJ2-5, with a tentative D call TRBD2 (7 bases). Looked up from germline, CDR1 is SEHNR and CDR2 is FQNEAQ (reference sequence). Trimming stripped 1 base from V and 5 bases from J, with 14 bases between. The CDR3 is 15 amino acids. This chain's CDR3 is CASSLVGGGAETQYF. The CDR3 region has the DNA TGTGCCAGCAGCTTAGTAGGGGGGGGCGCGGAGACCCAGTACTTC. The full variable domain, its missing parts supplied by reference TRBV7-9 and TRBJ2-5, is DTGVSQNPRHKITKRGQNVTFRCDPISEHNRLYWYRQTLGQGPEFLTYFQNEAQLEKSRLLSDRFSAERPKGSFSTLEIQRTEQGDSAMYLCASSLVGGGAETQYFGPGTRLLVL.

This chain uses TRBV6-2 or TRBV6-3 with TRBJ2-1, with D possibly TRBD2 on 6 matching bases. From germline, CDR1 is MNHEY and CDR2 SVGEGT. The CDR3 spans 13 residues. V was clipped by 6 bases and J by 7 bases, with 13 bases between them. CDR3 residues: CASSGRGTNEQFF. CDR3 in DNA: TGTGCCAGCAGCGGGAGAGGTACTAATGAGCAGTTCTTC.

This clonotype was counted between two and nine times. V usage is TRBV7-9 and J usage is TRBJ1-5; D unresolved. The CDR3 has 13 residues. CDR1 and CDR2 from the germline V gene are SEHNR and FQNEAQ (reference sequence). Trimming stripped 2 bases from V and 7 bases from J, with 9 bases between. CDR3 coding DNA: TGTGCCAGCAGCTTATGGGAAACCCAGCCCCAGCATTTT. The encoded protein is CASSLWETQPQHF.

This clonotype was observed a handful of times. This chain connects TRBV6-2 or TRBV6-3 to TRBJ2-7, with D possibly matching TRBD2 (5 bases). V shed 8 bases and J shed 4 bases, with 15 bases lying between them. The V gene's germline CDR1 is MNHEY and CDR2 SVGEGT. The CDR3 runs to 13 residues. CDR3 region: CASHQPGIYEQYF. In nucleotides, the CDR3 is TGTGCCAGCCATCAACCGGGGATTTACGAGCAGTACTTC.

This clonotype was picked up a small number of times. CDR3 residues: CASSVSGVDRGEQFF. The CDR3 nucleotides are TGTGCCAGCAGCGTTAGCGGGGTTGACAGGGGTGAGCAGTTCTTC. The rearrangement joins TRBV7-9 to TRBJ2-1, with D perhaps being TRBD1 or TRBD2 (8 bases each). Trimming cost V 5 bases and J 9 bases, with 20 bases left between them. From germline, CDR1 is SEHNR and CDR2 FQNEAQ (reference sequence). CDR3 length: 15 residues.

The chain uses TRBV11-1 and TRBJ2-7; 7 positions agree with TRBD1. V was pared by 1 base and J by 2 bases, with 14 bases of the junction left unmatched. Germline V gene sequence: CDR1 SGHAT, CDR2 FQDESV (reference sequence). CDR3 size: 18 residues. The DNA of the CDR3 is TGTGCCAGCAGCTTAGTAGCTCTTTGGGGACAGAGGACCTACGAGCAGTACTTC. The encoded protein is CASSLVALWGQRTYEQYF.

The chain joins TRBV6-1 to TRBJ2-7, with TRBD2 matching over 7 bases. Germline CDR1 reads MNHNS; CDR2 reads SASEGT. The length of the CDR3 is 15 residues. V trimming: 5 bases; J trimming: 2 bases; junction bases outside the gene matches: 9. The CDR3 here is CASSPWRERTYEQYF. CDR3 sequence (DNA): TGTGCCAGCAGTCCGTGGCGGGAGAGGACCTACGAGCAGTACTTC.

The chain has TRBV11-3 and TRBJ2-1; TRBD2 matches 14 bases. This CDR3 region has 15 residues. The germline V gene encodes CDR1 SGHNT and CDR2 YENEEA. V lost 5 bases to trimming and J lost 9 bases; unmatched junction nucleotides: 6. The CDR3 region has the DNA TGTGCCAGCAGCCCGGGACTAGCGGGAGTGGGTGAGCAGTTCTTC. It yields the protein CASSPGLAGVGEQFF.

This clonotype was counted only a few times. The chain couples TRBV9 to TRBJ2-3; D gene unclear. Trimming took 0 bases from V and 4 from J, leaving 6 bases between them. Per the germline V gene, CDR1 is SGDLS and CDR2 is YYNGEE. The CDR3 spans 13 residues. The DNA for the CDR3 is TGTGCCAGCAGCGTAGCTCCCCCAGATACGCAGTATTTT. It is translated as CASSVAPPDTQYF.

This clonotype was counted a few times. The chain recombines TRBV7-3 with TRBJ2-3; no definite D call. The CDR3 has 13 amino acids. The V gene's germline CDR1 is SGHTA and CDR2 FQGTGA. V shed 2 bases and J shed 3 bases, with 6 bases lying between them. In DNA form, the CDR3 reads TGTGCCAGCAGCTTATGGTTAACAGATACGCAGTATTTT. It codes for CASSLWLTDTQYF. Supplemented by reference TRBV7-3 and TRBJ2-3, the full variable domain reads GAGVSQTPSNKVTEKGKYVELRCDPISGHTALYWYRQSLGQGPEFLIYFQGTGAADDSGLPNDRFFAVRPEGSVSTLKIQRTERGDSAVYLCASSLWLTDTQYFGPGTRLTVL.

This clonotype was observed at least ten times. The V gene is TRBV5-6, the J gene TRBJ2-6; unclear D gene. Germline lookup yields CDR1 SGHDT and CDR2 YYEEEE. The CDR3 runs to 17 residues. The V and J ends lost 4 bases and 2 bases respectively, with 16 bases between them. The CDR3 DNA follows: TGTGCCAGCAGCCGGCAAACTGTTGGAGCTGGGGCCAACGTCCTGACTTTC. This translates into CASSRQTVGAGANVLTF. Full variable domain (rest looked up from reference TRBV5-6 and TRBJ2-6): DAGVTQSPTHLIKTRGQQVTLRCSPKSGHDTVSWYQQALGQGPQFIFQYYEEEERQRGNFPDRFSGHQFPNYSSELNVNALLLGDSALYLCASSRQTVGAGANVLTFGAGSRLTVL.

This clonotype appeared a few times. The rearrangement uses TRBV6-6 and TRBJ2-5; D gene ambiguous. The ends were cut back, 4 bases at V and 4 bases at J, with 4 bases in the middle. Germline CDR1 and CDR2: MNHNY and SVGAGI (reference sequence). The CDR3 has 11 residues. CDR3 sequence reads: CASSLPETQYF. For the CDR3, the DNA is TGTGCCAGCAGTTTACCAGAGACCCAGTACTTC.

This clonotype has at least ten counts. This chain joins TRBV28 and TRBJ2-3; a possible D gene is TRBD2 (6 bases). The CDR3 is 15 amino acids. Germline CDR1 is MDHEN and CDR2 is SYDVKM. The germline V and J ends were trimmed by 2 bases and 1 base, with 10 bases remaining between them. The CDR3 region is CASSLGGTGTDTQYF. The CDR3 nucleotides read TGTGCCAGCAGTTTAGGGGGGACTGGCACAGATACGCAGTATTTT.